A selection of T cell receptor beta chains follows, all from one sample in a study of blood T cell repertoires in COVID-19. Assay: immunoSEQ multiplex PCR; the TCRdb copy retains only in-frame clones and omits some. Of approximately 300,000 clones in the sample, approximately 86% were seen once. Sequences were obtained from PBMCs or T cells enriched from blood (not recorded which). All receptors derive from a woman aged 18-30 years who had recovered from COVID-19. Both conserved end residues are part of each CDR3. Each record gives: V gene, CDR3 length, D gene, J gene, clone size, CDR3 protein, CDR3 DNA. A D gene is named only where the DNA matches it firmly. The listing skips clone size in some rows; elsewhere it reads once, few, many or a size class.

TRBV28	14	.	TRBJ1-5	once	CASSLTGVHQPQHF	TGTGCCAGCAGTTTAACCGGGGTGCATCAGCCCCAGCATTTT
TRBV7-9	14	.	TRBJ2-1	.	CASRRASSYNEQFF	TGTGCCAGCAGGCGAGCGAGCTCCTACAATGAGCAGTTCTTC
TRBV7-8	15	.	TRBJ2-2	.	CASSFELLETGELFF	TGTGCCAGCAGCTTCGAACTACTAGAAACCGGGGAGCTGTTTTTT
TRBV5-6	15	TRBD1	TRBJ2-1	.	CASSRGTGTYNEQFF	TGTGCCAGCAGCCGAGGGACAGGGACTTACAATGAGCAGTTCTTC
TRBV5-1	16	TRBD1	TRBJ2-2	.	CASSSDRGPRIGELFF	TGCGCCAGCAGCTCAGACAGGGGCCCGCGGATCGGGGAGCTGTTTTTT
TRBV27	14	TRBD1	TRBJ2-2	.	CASSLVRGTGELFF	TGTGCCAGCAGTTTAGTCAGGGGGACCGGGGAGCTGTTTTTT
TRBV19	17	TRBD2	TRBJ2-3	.	CASSIAGLAMFTDTQYF	TGTGCCAGTAGTATCGCGGGACTAGCGATGTTTACAGATACGCAGTATTTT
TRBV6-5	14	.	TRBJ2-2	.	CASSYSILAGELFF	TGTGCCAGCAGTTACTCGATCCTAGCCGGGGAGCTGTTTTTT
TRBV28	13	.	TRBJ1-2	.	CASSTYSPWGDTF	TGTGCCAGCAGTACCTACAGCCCTTGGGGGGACACCTTC
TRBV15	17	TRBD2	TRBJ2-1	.	CATSRDLAGGSYNEQFF	TGTGCCACCAGCAGAGATTTGGCGGGGGGCTCCTACAATGAGCAGTTCTTC
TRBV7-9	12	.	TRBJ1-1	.	CASSNGGTEAFF	TGTGCCAGCAGCAATGGGGGGACTGAAGCTTTCTTT
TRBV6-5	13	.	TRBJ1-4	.	CASRTDRGEKLFF	TGTGCCAGCCGGACAGATCGTGGAGAAAAACTGTTTTTT
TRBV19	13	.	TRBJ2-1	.	CASSITSRNEQFF	TGTGCCAGTAGTATAACTAGCAGGAATGAGCAGTTCTTC
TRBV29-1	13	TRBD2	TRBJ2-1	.	CSVEVLATDEQFF	TGCAGCGTTGAGGTACTAGCGACCGATGAGCAGTTCTTC
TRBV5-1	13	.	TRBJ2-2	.	CASSRGNTGELFF	TGCGCCAGCAGTAGGGGAAACACCGGGGAGCTGTTTTTT
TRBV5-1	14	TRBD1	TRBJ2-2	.	CASSQGANTGELFF	TGCGCCAGCAGCCAGGGGGCGAACACCGGGGAGCTGTTTTTT
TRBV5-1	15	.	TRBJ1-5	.	CASSADGHSNQPQHF	TGCGCCAGCAGCGCGGACGGACATAGCAATCAGCCCCAGCATTTT
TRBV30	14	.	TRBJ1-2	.	CAWRPWTVYYGYTF	TGTGCCTGGAGGCCTTGGACAGTCTACTATGGCTACACCTTC
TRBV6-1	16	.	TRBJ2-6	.	CASSEALGAGANVLTF	TGTGCCAGCAGTGAAGCGCTAGGGGCCGGGGCCAACGTCCTGACTTTC
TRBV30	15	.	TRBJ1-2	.	CAWSVAADANYGYTF	TGTGCCTGGAGTGTAGCGGCAGACGCTAACTATGGCTACACCTTC
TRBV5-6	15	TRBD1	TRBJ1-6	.	CASSGGQGFNSPLHF	TGTGCCAGCAGCGGGGGACAGGGGTTCAATTCACCCCTCCACTTT
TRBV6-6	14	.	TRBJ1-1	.	CASFGGGINTEAFF	TGTGCCAGCTTCGGGGGGGGGATTAACACTGAAGCTTTCTTT
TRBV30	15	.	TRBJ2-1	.	CAWSVRVRSPNEQFF	TGTGCCTGGAGTGTACGGGTCAGAAGCCCGAATGAGCAGTTCTTC
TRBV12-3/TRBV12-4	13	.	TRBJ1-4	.	CASSQGDSEKLFF	TGTGCCAGCAGCCAGGGTGACTCTGAAAAACTGTTTTTT